The entry below describes one T cell receptor beta chain. The antigen is unknown. Every contributor of samples was a Caucasian grown-up residing in Nashville, Tennessee. The assay was run at deep level. Measured with immunoSEQ multiplex PCR; TCRdb has only the in-frame clones, and not every one. The sample records some 240,000 clones, approximately 70% being singletons. V lost 4 bases to trimming and J lost 3 bases, with 13 bases between them. CDR3 length equals 14 residues. Germline V gene lookup returns CDR1 SGHRS and CDR2 YFSETQ. This specimen belongs to a study of shared clonotypes between healthy human individuals. About the research overall: Each donor contributed plates that comprised three CD4 naive, three CD4 memory, two CD8 naive and one CD8 memory. Study observations and caveats: Read depth was anticipated to influence clonotype sharing among donors.

The TCR sequence derives from a man younger than 45 in good health. Sequenced sample: memory CD4+ T cells sorted from blood. Subset reported: CD45RA-negative fraction. This chain uses TRBV5-1 with TRBJ2-5, with D unresolved. The CDR3 DNA sequence: TGCGCCAGCAGCCCGACCCAACGAAAAGAGACCCAGTACTTC. It yields the protein CASSPTQRKETQYF.